This T cell receptor (beta chain) was retrieved from a study of blood T cell repertoires in COVID-19. Study at large: Researchers got acute and convalescent COVID-19 samples from the United States, Italy and Spain. The analysed material was cDNA or gDNA that came from T cells, B-cell-depleted T cells, or PBMCs.

V trimming: 0 bases; J trimming: 2 bases; junction bases outside the gene matches: 4. This CDR3 has 16 amino acids. The V gene's germline CDR1 is SGHKS and CDR2 YYEKEE (reference sequence). This clone was picked up many times. Original analysis: Reference gene primer amplification yielded estimated nucleated cell counts. TCRdb's table, derived via immunoSEQ multiplex PCR, lists solely in-frame clones and lacks some. The V and J calls and clone size are taken from that table; D and trimming were inferred from the DNA. Altogether under 250,000 clones are present, less than 85% being singletons, with the ten largest covering about 3.9%.

The chain combines TRBV5-5 with TRBJ2-5; 10 bases align to TRBD2. This clonotype was obtained from a woman aged 80 or older with acute or convalescent COVID-19. The sample consisted of peripheral blood. The DNA of the CDR3 is TGTGCCAGCAGCTTGGTGGCTAGCGGGGGACAAGAGACCCAGTACTTC. This gives the protein CASSLVASGGQETQYF. The full variable domain, in which reference TRBV5-5 and TRBJ2-5 provide the parts outside the CDR3, is DAGVTQSPTHLIKTRGQQVTLRCSPISGHKSVSWYQQVLGQGPQFIFQYYEKEERGRGNFPDRFSARQFPNYSSELNVNALLLGDSALYLCASSLVASGGQETQYFGPGTRLLVL.